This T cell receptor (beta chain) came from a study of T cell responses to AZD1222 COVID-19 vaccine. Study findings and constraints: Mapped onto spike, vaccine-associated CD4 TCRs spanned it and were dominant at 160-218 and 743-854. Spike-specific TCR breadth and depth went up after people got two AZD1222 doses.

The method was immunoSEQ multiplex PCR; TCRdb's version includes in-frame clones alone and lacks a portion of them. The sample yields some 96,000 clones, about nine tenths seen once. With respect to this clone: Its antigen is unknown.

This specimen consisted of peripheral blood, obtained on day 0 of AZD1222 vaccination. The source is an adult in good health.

The CDR3 DNA sequence: TGTGCCAGCTCACCACGGGACCCCAGCACGAACACTGAAGCTTTCTTT. Translation gives CASSPRDPSTNTEAFF. The chain links TRBV18 to TRBJ1-1; possibly TRBD1 for D (5 bases). V shed 1 base and J shed 1 base, with 13 bases lying between them. The germline V gene has CDR1 KGHSH and CDR2 LQKENI. This CDR3 spans 16 amino acids.